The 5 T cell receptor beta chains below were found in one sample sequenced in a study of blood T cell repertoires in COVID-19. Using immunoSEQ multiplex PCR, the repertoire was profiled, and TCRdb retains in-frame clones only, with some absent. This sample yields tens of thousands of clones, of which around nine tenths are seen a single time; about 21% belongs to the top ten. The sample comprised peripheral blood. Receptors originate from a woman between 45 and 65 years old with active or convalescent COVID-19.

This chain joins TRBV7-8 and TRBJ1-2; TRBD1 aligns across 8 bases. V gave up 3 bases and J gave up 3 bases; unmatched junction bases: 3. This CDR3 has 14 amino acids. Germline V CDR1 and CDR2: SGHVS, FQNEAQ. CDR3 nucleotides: TGTGCCAGCAGCTTCATGACAGGGGACTATGGCTACACCTTC. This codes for CASSFMTGDYGYTF. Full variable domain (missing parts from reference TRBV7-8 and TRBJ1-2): GAGVSQSPRYKVAKRGQDVALRCDPISGHVSLFWYQQALGQGPEFLTYFQNEAQLDKSGLPSDRFFAERPEGSVSTLKIQRTQQEDSAVYLCASSFMTGDYGYTFGSGTRLTVV.

The DNA of the CDR3 is TGCGCCAGCAGTATCCTATTCTATAATTCACCCCTCCACTTT. It specifies CASSILFYNSPLHF. The chain has TRBV5-1 and TRBJ1-6; D gene unclear. Germline CDR1 SGHRS, CDR2 YFSETQ. Trimming took off 5 bases at V and 3 bases at J, with 9 bases between the two ends. CDR3 length: 14 amino acids.

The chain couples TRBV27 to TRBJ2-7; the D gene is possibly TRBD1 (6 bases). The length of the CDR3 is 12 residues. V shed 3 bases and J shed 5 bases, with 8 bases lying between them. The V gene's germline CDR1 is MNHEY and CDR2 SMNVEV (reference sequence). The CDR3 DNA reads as TGTGCCAGCAGTTTGGACAGTCACGAGCAGTACTTC. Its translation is CASSLDSHEQYF.

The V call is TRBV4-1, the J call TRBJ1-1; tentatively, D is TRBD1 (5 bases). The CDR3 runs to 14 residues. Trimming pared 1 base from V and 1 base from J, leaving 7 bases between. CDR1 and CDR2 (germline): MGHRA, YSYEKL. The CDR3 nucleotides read TGCGCCAGCAGCCAAGGACAGAGGAACACTGAAGCTTTCTTT. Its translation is CASSQGQRNTEAFF.

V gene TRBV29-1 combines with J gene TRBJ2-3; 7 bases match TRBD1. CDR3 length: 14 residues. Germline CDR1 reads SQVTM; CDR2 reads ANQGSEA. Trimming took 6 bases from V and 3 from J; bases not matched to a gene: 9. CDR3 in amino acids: CSVMTGTKTDTQYF. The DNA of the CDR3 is TGCAGCGTAATGACAGGGACAAAGACAGATACGCAGTATTTT.